This T cell receptor beta chain was sequenced for a study of T cell responses to AZD1222 COVID-19 vaccine. Study results and caveats: Seropositive at baseline were only six or seven AZD1222 recipients. The study found vaccine-associated CD4 TCRs spanning spike, dominant at 160-218 and 743-854.

Germline lookup yields CDR1 SEHNR and CDR2 FQNEAQ (reference sequence). V gave up 4 bases and J gave up 0 bases, with 10 bases separating them. CDR3 length: 15 residues. Sequenced by immunoSEQ multiplex PCR; TCRdb stores in-frame clones only, minus some. The table has about 100,000 clones, about 83% seen once. As for this clone: The target antigen is unknown.

V is TRBV7-9 and J is TRBJ1-3; a possible D gene is TRBD1 (6 bases). Sequencing used peripheral blood, obtained on day 0 of AZD1222 vaccination. The source of this sequence is an adult in good health. The chain's CDR3 is CASSSRTVSGNTIYF. In nucleotides, the CDR3 is TGTGCCAGCAGCTCACGGACAGTCTCTGGAAACACCATATATTTT.